This TCR beta chain was documented in a study of patients and donors after allogeneic stem cell transplantation. This clonotype was detected a few times. A single record per CDR3 protein comes from TCRdb applying MiXCR to the RT-PCR reads. This table has roughly 230,000 distinct CDR3 sequences, 13% to 15% appearing once. V dropped 0 bases and J dropped 3 bases, with 7 bases sitting between them. CDR1 SGHRS and CDR2 YFSETQ come from the germline V gene. The CDR3 totals 14 residues. The sample was blood, either unsorted or a sorted T cell fraction (not recorded which). This rearrangement joins TRBV5-1 to TRBJ1-3, with a weak D call TRBD1 (6 bases). This receptor was taken from a human donor who was either an allogeneic HSCT recipient or a stem cell or donor lymphocyte infusion donor (not recorded which). It is not recorded whose cells these are; they may come from a transplant donor. CDR3 protein: CASSLDRDGNTIYF. The CDR3 DNA sequence: TGCGCCAGCAGCTTGGACAGGGATGGAAACACCATATATTTT.